These T cell receptor beta chains were read from a single sample in a study of somatic mutations in cytotoxic T cells in rheumatoid arthritis. The method was immunoSEQ multiplex PCR; TCRdb's version includes in-frame clones alone and lacks a portion of them. The sample includes roughly 14,000 clones, around nine tenths seen only once; the top ten take approximately 18%. The sequenced material came from CD4+ T cells sorted from blood. The receptors were gathered from a man between 65 and 85 years old with rheumatoid arthritis. Each CDR3 is given with its conserved first and last residue. A D gene is named only where the DNA matches it firmly. A row's size may be missing; if present it is once, few, many or a size class.

>.|.|TRBV5-1|TRBJ2-5
CASSQGGASQETQYF
TGCGCCAGCAGCCAGGGTGGGGCTTCGCAAGAGACCCAGTACTTC
>.|.|TRBV5-1|TRBJ1-1
CASSLGQGFGAFF
TGCGCCAGCAGCTTGGGCCAGGGTTTTGGAGCTTTCTTT
>.|.|TRBV6-5|TRBJ2-7
CASSYSAGIHEQYF
TGTGCCAGCAGTTACTCGGCAGGGATCCACGAGCAGTACTTC
>.|TRBD2|TRBV9|TRBJ2-3
CASSWGEGRDTQYF
TGTGCCAGCAGCTGGGGGGAGGGTAGAGATACGCAGTATTTT
>.|.|TRBV5-1|TRBJ2-7
CASSLDPGSTSYEQYF
TGCGCCAGCAGCTTGGATCCAGGGTCAACCTCCTACGAGCAGTACTTC
>.|.|TRBV28|TRBJ2-5
CASSLQGQETQYF
TGTGCCAGCAGTCTGCAGGGTCAAGAGACCCAGTACTTC
>.|TRBD1|TRBV4-1|TRBJ1-2
CASSNDRGRVGYTF
TGCGCCAGCAGCAACGACAGGGGGCGCGTTGGCTACACCTTC
>.|TRBD1|TRBV27|TRBJ2-5
CASSTDRERETQYF
TGTGCCAGCAGTACAGACAGGGAACGAGAGACCCAGTACTTC
>.|TRBD2|TRBV18|TRBJ2-7
CASSLAGTSGYEQYF
TGTGCCAGCTCACTAGCCGGGACTAGCGGTTACGAGCAGTACTTC
>.|TRBD1|TRBV6-1|TRBJ2-4
CASNTGGAYIQYF
TGTGCCAGCAACACAGGGGGCGCGTACATTCAGTACTTC
>.|TRBD2|TRBV7-3|TRBJ2-2
CASSHALAGNTGELFF
TGTGCCAGCAGCCATGCTCTAGCGGGAAACACCGGGGAGCTGTTTTTT
>.|.|TRBV5-1|TRBJ2-3
CASSLGEDADTQYF
TGCGCCAGCAGCTTGGGGGAGGATGCCGATACGCAGTATTTT
>.|TRBD1|TRBV18|TRBJ1-1
CASSPPQGARTEAFF
TGTGCCAGCTCACCACCGCAGGGGGCGCGGACTGAAGCTTTCTTT
>.|.|TRBV7-2|TRBJ2-5
CASSLVATRETQYF
TGTGCCAGCAGCTTAGTGGCTACTAGGGAGACCCAGTACTTC
>.|TRBD1|TRBV19|TRBJ1-1
CASSMVAGTGVIMNTEAFF
TGTGCCAGTAGTATGGTCGCCGGGACAGGGGTAATCATGAACACTGAAGCTTTCTTT
>.|TRBD2|TRBV11-1|TRBJ2-7
CATAGGIAYEQYF
TGTGCCACCGCGGGAGGGATTGCCTACGAGCAGTACTTC
>.|TRBD1|TRBV19|TRBJ2-7
CASSRDRDHEQYF
TGTGCCAGTAGCCGGGACAGGGATCACGAGCAGTACTTC
>.|TRBD1|TRBV10-3|TRBJ1-1
CAISEGTGFTEAFF
TGTGCCATCAGTGAAGGGACAGGGTTCACTGAAGCTTTCTTT
>.|TRBD2|TRBV7-3|TRBJ2-2
CASSTSAGGSGELFF
TGTGCCAGCAGCACTTCAGCGGGAGGATCCGGGGAGCTGTTTTTT
>.|TRBD1|TRBV11-2|TRBJ1-5
CASSFGQGGNQPQHF
TGTGCCAGCAGTTTTGGACAGGGTGGCAATCAGCCCCAGCATTTT
>.|TRBD1|TRBV6-5|TRBJ1-2
CASTRDSYYGYTF
TGTGCCAGCACCAGGGACAGCTATTATGGCTACACCTTC
>.|TRBD2|TRBV2|TRBJ2-1
CASSEVQPGLAGKGFF
TGTGCCAGCAGTGAAGTACAGCCGGGACTAGCGGGGAAGGGGTTCTTC
>.|.|TRBV6-5|TRBJ1-2
CASSYSSGPTGYTF
TGTGCCAGCAGTTACTCGTCGGGTCCGACTGGCTACACCTTC
>.|.|TRBV6-5|TRBJ2-7
CASSSRVYEQYF
TGTGCCAGCAGTTCTCGGGTTTACGAGCAGTACTTC
>.|TRBD1|TRBV19|TRBJ1-3
CASKTQGSRNTIYF
TGTGCCAGTAAAACACAGGGGTCCCGAAACACCATATATTTT
>.|TRBD1|TRBV11-2|TRBJ2-1
CASSTTGVFSYNEQFF
TGTGCCAGCAGCACCACAGGGGTATTCTCCTACAATGAGCAGTTCTTC
>.|.|TRBV30|TRBJ1-5
CAWGGGGLQPQHF
TGTGCCTGGGGAGGGGGAGGGCTGCAGCCCCAGCATTTT
>.|.|TRBV5-1|TRBJ1-3
CASSLDSSGNTIYF
TGCGCCAGCAGCTTGGACAGCTCTGGAAACACCATATATTTT
>once|.|TRBV6-5|TRBJ2-7
CASSYSGASYEQYF
TGTGCCAGCAGTTACTCAGGGGCGTCCTACGAGCAGTACTTC
>.|TRBD1|TRBV11-2|TRBJ2-2
CASSSGGTGELFF
TGTGCCAGCAGCTCAGGGGGCACCGGGGAGCTGTTTTTT
>.|TRBD1|TRBV5-6|TRBJ1-3
CASRSQGAQGNTIYF
TGTGCCAGCAGATCACAGGGGGCACAGGGAAACACCATATATTTT
>.|.|TRBV5-1|TRBJ2-7
CASSFRGYEQYF
TGCGCCAGCAGCTTCAGGGGATACGAGCAGTACTTC
>once|.|TRBV27|TRBJ2-7
CASSFLHFRTASYEQYF
TGTGCCAGCAGTTTCCTGCACTTCCGTACCGCCTCCTACGAGCAGTACTTC
>.|TRBD1|TRBV19|TRBJ1-1
CASTRGQGDFGGRRTEAFF
TGTGCCAGTACCAGAGGACAGGGTGACTTTGGGGGCCGGCGGACTGAAGCTTTCTTT
>.|.|TRBV5-1|TRBJ2-1
CASSLGGANEQFF
TGCGCCAGCAGCTTGGGGGGCGCGAATGAGCAGTTCTTC
>.|.|TRBV4-2|TRBJ2-6
CASSQDGRGGAGANVLTF
TGTGCCAGCAGCCAAGATGGGAGAGGGGGGGCGGGGGCCAACGTCCTGACTTTC
>.|.|TRBV2|TRBJ2-7
CASSEWGGGLPTEQYF
TGTGCCAGCAGTGAATGGGGTGGAGGACTACCCACCGAGCAGTACTTC
>.|TRBD1|TRBV10-3|TRBJ2-3
CAIGSRGGSDTQYF
TGTGCCATCGGTTCGAGAGGGGGCTCAGATACGCAGTATTTT
>.|.|TRBV5-1|TRBJ2-5
CASSSQGTEKETQYF
TGCGCCAGCAGCTCACAGGGAACTGAAAAAGAGACCCAGTACTTC
>once|.|TRBV10-2|TRBJ2-7
CASSDRPGASSYEQYF
TGCGCCAGCAGTGATCGGCCAGGGGCCAGCTCCTACGAGCAGTACTTC
>.|TRBD1|TRBV19|TRBJ2-5
CASSIAGTGYETQYF
TGTGCCAGTAGTATAGCCGGGACAGGGTACGAGACCCAGTACTTC
>.|.|TRBV6-5|TRBJ1-2
CASSSFSGAIYGYTF
TGTGCCAGCAGTTCCTTTTCAGGGGCGATCTATGGCTACACCTTC
>.|TRBD2|TRBV9|TRBJ2-5
CASSVAGGGRNQETQYF
TGTGCCAGCAGCGTAGCGGGTGGCGGGAGGAATCAAGAGACCCAGTACTTC
>.|TRBD2|TRBV12-5|TRBJ2-3
CASGLGLAGHTDTQYF
TGTGCTAGTGGTTTGGGACTAGCGGGGCACACAGATACGCAGTATTTT